Presented here are 24 T cell receptor beta chains from one specimen sequenced in a study of T cell responses to AZD1222 COVID-19 vaccine. The method was immunoSEQ multiplex PCR; TCRdb's version includes in-frame clones alone and lacks a portion of them. This table has 95,000 to 150,000 clones, about nine tenths appearing once. The starting material was peripheral blood, obtained on day 0 of AZD1222 vaccination. All receptors derive from an adult in good health.

V gene TRBV27 combines with J gene TRBJ2-5; D is possibly TRBD1 (6 bases). The CDR3 is 17 residues long. Germline assignment: CDR1 MNHEY and CDR2 SMNVEV (reference sequence). Between the trimmed V and J ends, which lost 5 bases and 3 bases, there was a span of 22 bases. This chain's CDR3 is CASSQGPKLVQKETQYF. The CDR3 DNA follows: TGTGCCAGCAGTCAGGGGCCGAAACTCGTTCAAAAAGAGACCCAGTACTTC.

The V gene is TRBV7-9, the J gene TRBJ1-1, with a weak D call TRBD1 (6 bases). This CDR3 has 15 amino acids. Trimming took off 6 bases at V and 1 base at J, with 15 bases between the two ends. CDR1 is SEHNR, CDR2 FQNEAQ, per germline (reference sequence). CDR3 DNA: TGTGCCAGCAGTCTACTACAGGGTGGGAACACTGAAGCTTTCTTT. Translating it yields CASSLLQGGNTEAFF.

The genes are TRBV10-1 and TRBJ2-7; no clear D. The CDR3 consists of 14 residues. CDR1 and CDR2 from the germline V gene are WNHNN and SYGVQD (reference sequence). The ends were cut back, 3 bases at V and 0 bases at J, with 9 bases in the middle. CDR3 nucleotide sequence: TGCGCCAGCAGTGATCCGGGCTTCTCCTACGAGCAGTACTTC. It encodes CASSDPGFSYEQYF.

The rearrangement links TRBV5-1 to TRBJ2-5; perhaps TRBD2 as D (7 bases). Deletions cut 5 bases from V and 4 bases from J, with 18 bases between. This CDR3 comprises 15 residues. The germline CDR1 and CDR2 sequences are SGHRS and YFSETQ. CDR3 region: CASSSGGGGRETQYF. The CDR3 DNA follows: TGCGCCAGCAGTTCAGGAGGGGGGGGTCGAGAGACCCAGTACTTC.

The rearrangement links TRBV4-1 to TRBJ1-2, with 9 bases aligning to TRBD1. The trim removed 4 bases at V and 0 bases at J, leaving 12 bases unmatched. The germline gives CDR1 MGHRA, CDR2 YSYEKL. This CDR3 contains 18 residues. The CDR3 DNA reads TGCGCCAGCAGCCCCGGAATTATACAGGGGGCAACTAACTATGGCTACACCTTC. Protein sequence: CASSPGIIQGATNYGYTF.

The rearrangement uses TRBV20-1 and TRBJ1-5; tentatively, D is TRBD1 (5 bases). Germline assignment: CDR1 DFQATT and CDR2 SNEGSKA (reference sequence). Trimming stripped 6 bases from V and 5 bases from J, with 8 bases between. The CDR3 contains 11 residues. CDR3: CSAGGDQPQHF. The CDR3 coding sequence is TGCAGTGCCGGGGGGGATCAGCCCCAGCATTTT.

V is TRBV6-5 and J is TRBJ1-1, with no clear D. The V end lost 2 bases, the J end lost 6 bases, and 4 bases lay between the germline ends. CDR1 and CDR2 (germline): MNHEY, SVGAGI. The CDR3 totals 11 residues. CDR3: CASSYGPEAFF. DNA for the CDR3: TGTGCCAGCAGTTACGGGCCTGAAGCTTTCTTT.

The rearrangement uses TRBV7-2 and TRBJ2-7; a weak D match, TRBD2 (5 bases). The CDR3 runs 15 residues. Trimming shortened V by 6 bases and J by 0 bases, and 15 bases separated the two germline ends. Germline V lookup: CDR1 SGHTA, CDR2 FQGNSA. This CDR3 is CASRAGLSASYEQYF. CDR3 bases: TGTGCCAGCAGGGCGGGCCTCTCGGCCTCCTACGAGCAGTACTTC.

The chain couples TRBV19 to TRBJ2-1; a weak D match, TRBD2 (6 bases). The germline V and J ends were trimmed by 9 bases and 3 bases, with 12 bases remaining between them. The CDR3 has 13 amino acids. The germline V gene has CDR1 LNHDA and CDR2 SQIVND (reference sequence). The CDR3 sequence: CASRPGLYNEQFF. For the CDR3, the DNA is TGTGCCAGCAGACCGGGACTCTACAATGAGCAGTTCTTC.

The chain links TRBV7-6 to TRBJ2-2; weak D call: TRBD2 (6 bases). The CDR3 totals 16 residues. Between the trimmed V and J ends, which lost 7 bases and 0 bases, there was a span of 15 bases. CDR1 and CDR2 (germline): SGHVS, FNYEAQ. This chain's CDR3 is CASISEGLANTGELFF. CDR3 DNA sequence: TGTGCCAGCATCTCGGAGGGCCTCGCGAACACCGGGGAGCTGTTTTTT.

The chain links TRBV28 to TRBJ1-6, with TRBD1 identical over 10 bases. Germline CDR1 and CDR2: MDHEN and SYDVKM. This CDR3 has 15 residues. J lost 7 bases, V lost 6 bases, and 6 bases had no gene match. CDR3 in amino acids: CASRGWGQGNSPLHF. In nucleotides, the CDR3 is TGTGCCAGCAGGGGGTGGGGACAGGGGAATTCACCCCTCCACTTT.

CDR3 bases: TGCGCCAGCAGCCAGGCTACGGGACGCGGGCCTCACAATGAGCAGTTCTTC. It codes for CASSQATGRGPHNEQFF. The chain is built from TRBV4-3 and TRBJ2-1; D tentatively fits TRBD1 or TRBD2 (5 bases each). Trimming removed 3 bases at V and 5 bases at J, with 20 bases between. The CDR3 extends over 17 amino acids. Germline CDR1 reads LGHNA; CDR2 reads YSLEER.

The chain recombines TRBV2 with TRBJ1-5, with D perhaps TRBD1 (5 bases). The CDR3 runs 14 residues. The V end lost 1 base, the J end lost 4 bases, and 8 bases lay between the germline ends. Germline-derived CDR1 and CDR2 are SNHLY and FYNNEI. CDR3 sequence (DNA): TGTGCCAGCAGTGAAGGGGACGGGAATCAGCCCCAGCATTTT. It translates to CASSEGDGNQPQHF. Full variable domain (outside the CDR3, taken from reference TRBV2 and TRBJ1-5): EPEVTQTPSHQVTQMGQEVILRCVPISNHLYFYWYRQILGQKVEFLVSFYNNEISEKSEIFDDQFSVERPDGSNFTLKIRSTKLEDSAMYFCASSEGDGNQPQHFGDGTRLSIL.

V and J are TRBV5-1 and TRBJ1-3, with 8 bases matching TRBD1. The CDR3 length is 16 residues. The ends lost 5 bases at V and 4 bases at J; junction bases unmatched: 11. CDR1 and CDR2 (germline): SGHRS, YFSETQ. CDR3 coding DNA: TGCGCCAGCAGTCCCAATTCCGGGACAGGAGGAAACACCATATATTTT. Translated: CASSPNSGTGGNTIYF.

Details on this clone: Germline and junction disagree at one end, which may indicate a read error. The chain joins TRBV6-5 to TRBJ1-2; 8 nucleotides agree with TRBD1. The CDR3 runs 14 residues. Germline V gives CDR1 MNHEY, CDR2 SVGAGI. The CDR3 DNA reads as TGTGCCAGCCGGACAGGGAGGAGAAACTCTGGCTACACCTTC. Amino acids: CASRTGRRNSGYTF.

The CDR3 nucleotides are TGTGCCAGTAGTATAGCTCCTAGCGGGGGGGCCTGGGATACGCAGTATTTT. This gives the protein CASSIAPSGGAWDTQYF. The rearrangement joins TRBV19 to TRBJ2-3; 12 nucleotides line up with TRBD2. The germline V gene has CDR1 LNHDA and CDR2 SQIVND (reference sequence). V lost 1 base to trimming and J lost 6 bases; unmatched junction nucleotides: 8. The CDR3 is made up of 17 amino acids.

This sequence joins TRBV10-2 and TRBJ1-1; possible D gene TRBD1, 5 bases. CDR1 WSHSY and CDR2 SAAADI come from the germline V gene. V shed 6 bases and J shed 1 base, with 9 bases lying between them. CDR3 length: 13 amino acids. In DNA, the CDR3 is TGCGCCAGCAGAGACAGTGAGAACACTGAAGCTTTCTTT. Its protein is CASRDSENTEAFF.

This chain joins TRBV19 and TRBJ1-4; no clear D. CDR3 size: 13 residues. The V and J ends lost 9 bases and 5 bases respectively, with 13 bases between them. CDR1 and CDR2 from the germline V gene are LNHDA and SQIVND (reference sequence). CDR3 loop: CASQRQENEKLFF. DNA of the CDR3: TGTGCCAGCCAGCGGCAGGAGAATGAAAAACTGTTTTTT.

This chain uses TRBV13 with TRBJ2-7; 9 bases map to TRBD2. The V segment lost 2 bases and the J segment 3 bases; nucleotides outside the gene matches: 11. Germline values: CDR1 PRHDT, CDR2 FYEKMQ (reference sequence). There are 17 residues in the CDR3. CDR3 bases: TGTGCCAGCAGCTTAAACGGCGGTAGCGGGAGCCTCTACGAGCAGTACTTC. Translated, it gives CASSLNGGSGSLYEQYF.

This clone has just one count. The chain joins TRBV19 to TRBJ2-1, with 8 bases matching TRBD2. CDR3 length: 16 amino acids. Trimming took 6 bases from V and 0 from J; bases not matched to a gene: 7. Germline V gene data show CDR1 as LNHDA and CDR2 as SQIVND (reference sequence). CDR3 sequence: CASSRTSGASYNEQFF. In DNA, the CDR3 is TGTGCCAGTAGCCGAACTAGCGGAGCCTCCTACAATGAGCAGTTCTTC.

This chain links TRBV7-2 with TRBJ1-3; 7 nucleotides match TRBD1. The CDR3 loop spans 16 amino acids. Trimming at V came to 2 bases and at J to 4 bases, leaving 8 bases not matched to a gene. Germline V gene data show CDR1 as SGHTA and CDR2 as FQGNSA. CDR3 region: CASSLWATGYGNTIYF. CDR3 nucleotides: TGTGCCAGCAGCTTATGGGCGACAGGGTACGGAAACACCATATATTTT.

CDR3: CASSLAGTSGGGNTQYF. DNA of the CDR3: TGCGCCAGCAGCTTGGCAGGGACTAGCGGGGGTGGGAATACGCAGTATTTT. The chain employs TRBV5-1 and TRBJ2-3, with 14 bases aligning to TRBD2. The junction had 7 bases not matched to a gene; V was cut back by 0 bases and J by 7 bases. The germline gives CDR1 SGHRS, CDR2 YFSETQ. CDR3 length equals 17 residues.

This clone turned up a few times. The rearrangement uses TRBV7-9 and TRBJ1-4; 10 bases match TRBD1. J was trimmed by 10 bases and V by 4 bases; bases with no gene match: 6. Germline lookup yields CDR1 SEHNR and CDR2 FQNEAQ (reference sequence). The CDR3 loop spans 14 amino acids. The CDR3 coding sequence is TGTGCCAGCAGCTCCCCCGGGACAGGGGTAAAACTGTTTTTT. It encodes CASSSPGTGVKLFF.

The chain's CDR3 is CASSGRGGAGTGELFF. The CDR3, as DNA: TGTGCCAGCAGCGGGAGAGGGGGCGCGGGGACCGGGGAGCTGTTTTTT. This chain links TRBV7-9 with TRBJ2-2; maybe TRBD1 (7 bases). V dropped 5 bases and J dropped 5 bases, with 18 bases sitting between them. CDR3 length: 16 residues. Germline lookup yields CDR1 SEHNR and CDR2 FQNEAQ (reference sequence).